Following are 7 T cell receptor beta chains from one sample sequenced in a study of T-cell memory formation after mild COVID-19. TCRdb re-called the 5' RACE reads with MiXCR, one entry per CDR3 protein. The repertoire includes roughly 13,000 distinct CDR3 sequences, around 20% of them detected once, and around half sits in the top ten. Sequencing used PBMCs or a T cell subset sorted from them (not recorded which). These receptors were collected from an adult woman who had mild COVID-19 (a few samples of this study predate the infection). Cell type and time point are not known.

The table lists this clonotype with a few counts. This chain joins TRBV7-6 and TRBJ2-3; 11 nucleotides line up with TRBD2. The CDR3 covers 16 residues. Germline CDR1 and CDR2: SGHVS and FNYEAQ. The V gene end was trimmed by 3 bases and the J gene end by 1 base; junction bases not matched to a gene: 3. The CDR3 sequence: CASSFIAGGRTDTQYF. CDR3 DNA sequence: TGTGCCAGCAGCTTCATAGCGGGGGGGCGCACAGATACGCAGTATTTT.

This clonotype showed up many times. The chain couples TRBV3-1 to TRBJ2-3, with a tentative D call TRBD1 (5 bases). The ends were cut back, 3 bases at V and 0 bases at J, with 22 bases in the middle. The CDR3 is made up of 19 amino acids. Germline CDR1 reads LGHDT; CDR2 reads YNNKEL (reference sequence). CDR3 DNA sequence: TGTGCCAGCAGCCAGGATGCCCGACAGTCCCACAATAGCACAGATACGCAGTATTTT. Amino acids: CASSQDARQSHNSTDTQYF.

Regarding this clonotype: The junction and the germline gene differ at one end; a read error may be behind it. The chain carries TRBV12-3 or TRBV12-4 and TRBJ2-1; D unclear. The CDR3 has 16 residues. CDR3 in DNA: TGTGCCAGCAGTTGGCCGGGCGGTCTCTCCCACAATGAGCAGTTCTTC. This sequence encodes CASSWPGGLSHNEQFF.

This clonotype was observed many times. The chain carries TRBV15 and TRBJ2-1, with 9 nucleotides matching TRBD2. J lost 9 bases, V lost 0 bases, and 9 bases had no gene match. This CDR3 contains 16 residues. The germline V gene encodes CDR1 LNHNV and CDR2 YYDKDF (reference sequence). This CDR3 reads CATSREGTSLLGEQFF. In DNA form, the CDR3 reads TGTGCCACCAGCAGAGAAGGGACTAGCCTTTTGGGTGAGCAGTTCTTC. Full variable domain (outside the CDR3, taken from reference TRBV15 and TRBJ2-1): DAMVIQNPRYQVTQFGKPVTLSCSQTLNHNVMYWYQQKSSQAPKLLFHYYDKDFNNEADTPDNFQSRRPNTSFCFLDIRSPGLGDTAMYLCATSREGTSLLGEQFFGPGTRLTVL.

In its sample, this clonotype was seen many times. The V call is TRBV12-3 or TRBV12-4, the J call TRBJ1-2, with unresolved D. The V and J ends lost 3 bases and 4 bases respectively, with 12 bases between them. The CDR3 is 14 residues long. The CDR3 loop is CASSFAGPFYGYTF. CDR3 sequence (DNA): TGTGCCAGCAGTTTCGCCGGGCCCTTCTATGGCTACACCTTC.

This clonotype has at least ten counts. The chain uses TRBV7-2 and TRBJ1-5; 8 bases are shared with TRBD1. From germline, CDR1 is SGHTA and CDR2 FQGNSA. This CDR3 spans 14 amino acids. V lost 4 bases, J lost 6 bases, and 5 bases stayed unmatched. CDR3 protein: CASSYHRGAQPQHF. The DNA for the CDR3 is TGTGCCAGCAGCTATCACAGGGGGGCTCAGCCCCAGCATTTT.

This clonotype has a count of ten or more. The chain employs TRBV9 and TRBJ2-3, with 7 nucleotides matching TRBD2. Germline trimming cut 0 bases from V and 2 bases from J; bases unmatched to any gene: 9. Germline V gene lookup returns CDR1 SGDLS and CDR2 YYNGEE. This CDR3 has 17 residues. The CDR3 sequence: CASSVGPAGIDTDTQYF. The DNA of the CDR3 is TGTGCCAGCAGCGTAGGTCCAGCGGGAATCGACACAGATACGCAGTATTTT.